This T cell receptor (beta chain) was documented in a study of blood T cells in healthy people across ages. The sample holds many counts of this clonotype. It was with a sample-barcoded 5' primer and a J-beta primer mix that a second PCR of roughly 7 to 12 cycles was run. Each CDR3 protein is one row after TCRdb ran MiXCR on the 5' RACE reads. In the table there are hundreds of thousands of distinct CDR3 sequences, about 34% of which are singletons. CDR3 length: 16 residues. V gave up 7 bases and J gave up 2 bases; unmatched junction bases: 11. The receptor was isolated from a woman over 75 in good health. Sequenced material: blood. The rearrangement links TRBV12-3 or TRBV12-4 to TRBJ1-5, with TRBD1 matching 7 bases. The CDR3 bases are TGTGCCAGCACTTCCCAGGGGGGGGGTGGCAATCAGCCCCAGCATTTT. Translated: CASTSQGGGGNQPQHF.